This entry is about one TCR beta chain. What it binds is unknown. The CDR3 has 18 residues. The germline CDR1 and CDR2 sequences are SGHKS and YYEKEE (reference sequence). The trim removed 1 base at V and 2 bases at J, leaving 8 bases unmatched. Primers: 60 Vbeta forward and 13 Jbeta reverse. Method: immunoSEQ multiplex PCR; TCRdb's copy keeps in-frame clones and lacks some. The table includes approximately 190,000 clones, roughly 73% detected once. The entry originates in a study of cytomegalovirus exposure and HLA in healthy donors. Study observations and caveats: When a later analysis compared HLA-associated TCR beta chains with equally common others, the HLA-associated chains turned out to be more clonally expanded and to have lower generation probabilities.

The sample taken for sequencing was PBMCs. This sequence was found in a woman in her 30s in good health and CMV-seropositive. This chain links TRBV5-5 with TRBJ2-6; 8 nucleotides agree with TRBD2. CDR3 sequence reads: CASSLWLAGSPGANVLTF. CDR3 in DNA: TGTGCCAGCAGCTTGTGGCTAGCGGGTAGCCCTGGGGCCAACGTCCTGACTTTC.